This T cell receptor beta chain was documented in a study of T cells after yellow fever vaccination. This clonotype has only a few counts. Antigen specificity is unknown. TCRdb reanalysed the 5' RACE reads using MiXCR and keeps one entry per CDR3 protein. Here the sample spans around 550,000 distinct CDR3 sequences, 15% to 20% being singletons. Germline V gene data show CDR1 as SGHRS and CDR2 as YFSETQ. CDR3 length: 16 amino acids. J lost 2 bases, V lost 3 bases, and 10 bases had no gene match. Overall study findings and caveats: Weaker overall was a secondary response that nonetheless peaked faster, on day 5 versus 15.

The source material was PBMCs, sampled 15 days after the yellow fever booster vaccination. The V and J genes are TRBV5-1 and TRBJ2-7; 8 positions agree with TRBD2. The receptor comes from a man younger than 45 who received the YFV17D yellow fever vaccine. DNA of the CDR3: TGCGCCAGCAGCTCGACCTCCGGGACTAGAACCTACGAGCAGTACTTC. Translation: CASSSTSGTRTYEQYF. Supplemented by reference TRBV5-1 and TRBJ2-7, the full variable domain reads KAGVTQTPRYLIKTRGQQVTLSCSPISGHRSVSWYQQTPGQGLQFLFEYFSETQRNKGNFPGRFSGRQFSNSRSEMNVSTLELGDSALYLCASSSTSGTRTYEQYFGPGTRLTVT.